The 8 T cell receptor beta chains below all came from one sample that was sequenced in a study of tumor and adjacent non-tumor tissue in lung cancer. RNA was extracted from bulk tissue without any cell sorting. More than 3 cm separated this lung sample from the edge of the tumor. TCRbeta libraries were built with three rounds of nested PCR, modified from ARM-PCR. From the multiplex PCR reads, TCRdb called clonotypes with MiXCR, one entry per CDR3 protein. Among 50,000 to 70,000 distinct CDR3 sequences listed, roughly 60% were seen once. What was sequenced was distant non-tumor lung tissue. The receptors here all came from a man between 65 and 79 years old with non-small cell lung cancer.

Comment on this clonotype: One end of the junction is discordant with germline, which a read error may explain. This chain joins TRBV6-2 or TRBV6-3 and TRBJ2-7; the D is unclear. The CDR3 extends over 14 amino acids. Germline values: CDR1 MNHEY, CDR2 SVGEGT. In DNA, the CDR3 is TGTGCCGGCAGCTCCCCGCGCCTTACCTATGAGCAGCACTTC. Protein product: CAGSSPRLTYEQHF.

Details on this clonotype: Given a much more abundant clone one base away, this may be a read error. The final CDR3 position lacks the conserved phenylalanine or tryptophan, pointing to a likely read error. This chain uses TRBV6-1 with TRBJ2-6, with 7 bases lining up with TRBD1. This CDR3 contains 15 residues. The trim removed 6 bases at V and 0 bases at J, leaving 2 bases unmatched. The germline gives CDR1 MNHNS, CDR2 SASEGT. CDR3 region: CASRAGGSGANVLTL. The CDR3 DNA follows: TGTGCCAGCAGGGCAGGGGGCTCTGGGGCCAACGTCCTGACTCTC.

This clonotype was seen just once. A much larger clone sits a single nucleotide away, making a read error possible. The chain employs TRBV6-2 or TRBV6-3 and TRBJ2-3; no firm D call. Germline V gene data show CDR1 as MNHEY and CDR2 as SVGEGT. The V end was cut by 8 bases, the J end by 7 bases, with 19 bases between. The CDR3 extends over 14 amino acids. The CDR3 DNA follows: TGTGCCAGCTCCAGCGCGCAGCGTGAGCATACGCAGTATTTT. Its translation is CASSSAQREHTQYF.

This clonotype was seen only a few times. A clone one base away is much larger, so this may be a read error. The conserved final phenylalanine or tryptophan is absent from the CDR3, which likely points to a read error. The chain joins TRBV6-1 to TRBJ2-7, with D possibly matching TRBD1 (5 bases). V was pared by 1 base and J by 5 bases, with 12 bases between. CDR3 length: 14 amino acids. Per the germline V gene, CDR1 is MNHNS and CDR2 is SASEGT. CDR3 protein: CASSEGQGPHEQYL. The CDR3 DNA sequence: TGTGCCAGCAGTGAAGGGCAGGGTCCCCACGAGCAGTACTTA.

As concerns this clonotype: Given a much more abundant clone one base away, this may be a read error. CDR3 protein: CASSKGGGYTF. CDR3 DNA: TGTGCCAGCAGCAAGGGGGGTGGCTACACCTTC. This sequence joins TRBV6-5 and TRBJ1-2, with D perhaps TRBD1 (6 bases). V was cut by 6 bases and J by 7 bases, with 9 bases left in between. This CDR3 is built from 11 residues. The germline gives CDR1 MNHEY, CDR2 SVGAGI.

With respect to this clonotype: Sequence at one end of the junction differs from germline and may be a read error. The chain couples TRBV11-2 to TRBJ2-3; D is unresolved. CDR1 is SGHAT and CDR2 is FQNNGV in the germline V gene. The CDR3 covers 17 residues. In DNA, the CDR3 is TGTGCCATCAGCTTAGTGCATGCGGTTTCTTCCACAGATGCGCAGTATTTT. Translated, it gives CAISLVHAVSSTDAQYF.

The V and J genes are TRBV21-1 and TRBJ1-5; TRBD1, the D gene given by the table, was not confirmed from the DNA. TRBV21-1 corresponds to a pseudogene. CDR3 length: 14 residues. The CDR3, as DNA: TGTGCCAGCAGCAGGCAGGGGGAGTTCCAGCCCCAGCATTTT. Translation: CASSRQGEFQPQHF.

This clonotype was observed a handful of times. This could be a read error, since a much larger clone is one nucleotide away. The CDR3 carries no conserved terminal phenylalanine or tryptophan, so it likely arises from a read error. This chain links TRBV12-3 or TRBV12-4 with TRBJ1-2, with D uncertain. Trimming left V 5 bases short and J 0 bases short, with 4 bases between. The CDR3 length is 12 residues. The CDR3 bases are TGTGCCAGCAGTACAGCTAACTATGGCTACACCCTC. Amino acid sequence: CASSTANYGYTL.